This entry describes one T cell receptor (beta chain). No antigen is known for it. Assay used: immunoSEQ multiplex PCR; TCRdb lists only in-frame clones, some missing. This table has 150,000 to 250,000 clones, 90% to 95% appearing once. Pooled samples include second doses given at about 4 or 12 weeks. The data are from a study of T cell responses to AZD1222 COVID-19 vaccine. Overall study findings and caveats: The repertoires were collected only after the peak T cell response. Regions 160-218 and 743-854 dominated among vaccine-associated CD4 TCRs spanning spike.

The TCR was taken from an adult who received the AZD1222 COVID-19 vaccine. Sequencing used peripheral blood, obtained 28 days after the second AZD1222 dose.

CDR3 in amino acids: CASSSDQPQHF. CDR3 in DNA: TGTGCCAGCAGTTCTGACCAGCCCCAGCATTTT. The genes are TRBV12-3 or TRBV12-4 and TRBJ1-5; D unresolved. The germline V and J ends were trimmed by 4 bases and 7 bases, with 5 bases remaining between them. CDR3 size: 11 residues.